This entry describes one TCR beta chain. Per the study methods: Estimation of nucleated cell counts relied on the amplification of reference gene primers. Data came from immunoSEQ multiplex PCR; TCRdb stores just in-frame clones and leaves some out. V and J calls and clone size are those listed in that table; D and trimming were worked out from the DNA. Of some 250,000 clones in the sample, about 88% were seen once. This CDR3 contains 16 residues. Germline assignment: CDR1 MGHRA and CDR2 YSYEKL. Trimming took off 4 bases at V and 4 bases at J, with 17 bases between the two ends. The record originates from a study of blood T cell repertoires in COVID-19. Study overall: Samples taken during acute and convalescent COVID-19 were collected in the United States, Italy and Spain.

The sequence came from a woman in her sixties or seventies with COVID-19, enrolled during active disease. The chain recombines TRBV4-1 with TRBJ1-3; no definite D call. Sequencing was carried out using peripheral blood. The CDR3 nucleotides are TGCGCCAGCAGCCTCACCTGGGAGGTCGGAGGAAACACCATATATTTT. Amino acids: CASSLTWEVGGNTIYF.